Each of the 27 T cell receptor beta chains below was sequenced from the same sample in a study of blood T cell repertoires in COVID-19. Measured with immunoSEQ multiplex PCR; TCRdb has only the in-frame clones, and not every one. The sample shows some 180,000 clones, around 79% of them seen only once. The sequenced sample consisted of peripheral blood. The origin of the receptors is a middle-aged man who had recovered from COVID-19.

The rearrangement uses TRBV9 and TRBJ2-2; 7 nucleotides agree with TRBD2. The germline gives CDR1 SGDLS, CDR2 YYNGEE. J gave up 5 bases and V 3 bases, and 4 bases lay outside the gene matches. The CDR3 is 14 residues long. CDR3 DNA: TGTGCCAGCAGCGAGGGGAGGGTGACCGGGGAGCTGTTTTTT. This codes for CASSEGRVTGELFF.

This rearrangement joins TRBV5-8 to TRBJ1-2; D is unclear. The CDR3 length is 12 residues. The germline V gene has CDR1 SGHTS and CDR2 YDEGEE. V gave up 2 bases and J gave up 4 bases, with 6 bases separating them. The CDR3 bases are TGTGCCAGCAGCTTAACGAGCTATGGCTACACCTTC. This gives the protein CASSLTSYGYTF.

This clone was seen repeatedly, ten times or more. The rearrangement links TRBV5-1 to TRBJ2-1, with TRBD2 identical over 15 bases. Germline CDR1 reads SGHRS; CDR2 reads YFSETQ. The CDR3 is 15 amino acids. The V and J ends lost 2 bases and 15 bases, in that order; junction bases with no gene match: 9. CDR3 in DNA: TGCGCCAGCAGCTTTTCTGGGACTAGCGGGAGGTCGTGGTTCTTC. Translating gives CASSFSGTSGRSWFF.

The chain combines TRBV6-1 with TRBJ2-5; possibly TRBD1 for D (6 bases). This CDR3 is 16 amino acids long. The germline gives CDR1 MNHNS, CDR2 SASEGT. The V and J ends lost 0 bases and 2 bases respectively, with 13 bases between them. CDR3 nucleotides: TGTGCCAGCAGTGAAGCTTGGAGGCAGGGGCAAGAGACCCAGTACTTC. This sequence encodes CASSEAWRQGQETQYF.

This chain connects TRBV27 to TRBJ1-2; 12 bases match TRBD1. The CDR3 length is 17 residues. CDR1 is MNHEY and CDR2 is SMNVEV in the germline V gene (reference sequence). The ends lost 6 bases at V and 5 bases at J; junction bases unmatched: 13. Here the CDR3 reads CASSFTPGQGAGYGYTF. DNA of the CDR3: TGTGCCAGCAGCTTTACACCGGGACAGGGGGCCGGGTATGGCTACACCTTC.

V and J are TRBV19 and TRBJ1-1; D not resolved. The germline V gene has CDR1 LNHDA and CDR2 SQIVND (reference sequence). V lost 8 bases and J 3 bases, leaving 13 bases between the germline ends. The CDR3 has 13 amino acids. The CDR3 nucleotides are TGTGCCAGTCGTGAACAGTTATACACTGAAGCTTTCTTT. This gives the protein CASREQLYTEAFF.

The chain employs TRBV7-6 and TRBJ2-1, with 8 nucleotides matching TRBD2. The trim removed 4 bases at V and 3 bases at J, leaving 8 bases unmatched. CDR3 length: 16 residues. Germline V gene sequence: CDR1 SGHVS, CDR2 FNYEAQ. The CDR3 is CASSSKGLANYNEQFF. CDR3 nucleotide sequence: TGTGCCAGCAGCTCGAAAGGACTAGCCAACTACAATGAGCAGTTCTTC.

This chain links TRBV28 with TRBJ2-7; D gene ambiguous. CDR1 and CDR2 (germline): MDHEN, SYDVKM. The V and J ends lost 4 bases and 4 bases respectively, with 8 bases between them. The CDR3 contains 12 residues. The CDR3 DNA reads TGTGCCAGCAGTTACCTCACTTACGAGCAGTACTTC. Translating gives CASSYLTYEQYF.

A word on this clone: Other nucleotide sequences in the sample specify the same CDR3. J is TRBJ1-3 and V is TRBV6-1; unclear D gene. The CDR3 extends over 15 amino acids. With 1 base removed from V and 4 bases from J, the gap between germline ends came to 11 bases. Germline-derived CDR1 and CDR2 are MNHNS and SASEGT. CDR3: CASSEGGFAGNTIYF. CDR3 bases: TGTGCCAGCAGTGAAGGAGGGTTTGCCGGAAACACCATATATTTT.

This chain joins TRBV3-1 (or the pseudogene TRBV3-2) and TRBJ2-5, with 10 bases that match TRBD1. This CDR3 contains 16 residues. The V segment lost 1 base and the J segment 5 bases; nucleotides outside the gene matches: 7. CDR1 LGHDT and CDR2 YNNKEL come from the germline V gene (reference sequence). CDR3 residues: CASSQADRGPGETQYF. The CDR3 bases are TGTGCCAGCAGCCAAGCCGACAGGGGGCCGGGGGAGACCCAGTACTTC.

The rearrangement joins TRBV30 to TRBJ2-1; D remains ambiguous. CDR1 is GTSNPN, CDR2 SVGIG, per germline (reference sequence). This CDR3 is 14 amino acids long. V was trimmed by 5 bases and J by 4 bases, leaving 15 bases between them. In DNA form, the CDR3 reads TGTGCCTGGGCGACGGAGAGGAAATACAATGAGCAGTTCTTC. Translated: CAWATERKYNEQFF.

This clone has a handful of counts. The chain combines TRBV7-6 with TRBJ2-1, with TRBD2 matching 11 bases. Germline trimming cut 5 bases from V and 8 bases from J; bases unmatched to any gene: 8. The germline CDR1 and CDR2 sequences are SGHVS and FNYEAQ. CDR3 length equals 15 residues. CDR3 coding DNA: TGTGCCAGCAGCATTAGCGGGGGGGGTTTCGATGAGCAGTTCTTC. Translating gives CASSISGGGFDEQFF.

The J gene is TRBJ2-1, the V gene TRBV2; 7 bases are shared with TRBD1. The germline CDR1 and CDR2 sequences are SNHLY and FYNNEI. Losses at the gene ends were 5 bases for V and 8 bases for J; bases not matched to a gene: 9. The CDR3 is made up of 14 amino acids. This CDR3 reads CASSLTQGKDEQFF. For the CDR3, the DNA is TGTGCCAGCAGTCTAACACAGGGGAAGGATGAGCAGTTCTTC.

The J gene is TRBJ2-2, the V gene TRBV19, with 8 bases identical to TRBD1. This CDR3 has 17 residues. Unmatched junction bases numbered 8, after V lost 4 bases and J lost 1 base. The germline V gene encodes CDR1 LNHDA and CDR2 SQIVND (reference sequence). In nucleotides, the CDR3 is TGTGCCAGTAGTACCTATTATGGGACAGGGAACACCGGGGAGCTGTTTTTT. Amino acid sequence: CASSTYYGTGNTGELFF. Together with reference TRBV19 and TRBJ2-2, the CDR3 gives the full variable domain: DGGITQSPKYLFRKEGQNVTLSCEQNLNHDAMYWYRQDPGQGLRLIYYSQIVNDFQKGDIAEGYSVSREKKESFPLTVTSAQKNPTAFYLCASSTYYGTGNTGELFFGEGSRLTVL.

V is TRBV7-9 and J is TRBJ2-1; a weak D match, TRBD2 (6 bases). V dropped 1 base and J dropped 5 bases, with 9 bases sitting between them. This CDR3 has 14 residues. The germline CDR1 and CDR2 sequences are SEHNR and FQNEAQ (reference sequence). The CDR3 DNA reads as TGTGCCAGCAGCTTAGGGGAGGTTAACAATGAGCAGTTCTTC. Translated: CASSLGEVNNEQFF.

This clone was detected once. The chain carries TRBV10-2 and TRBJ1-4; 9 bases agree with TRBD1. Germline V gene data show CDR1 as WSHSY and CDR2 as SAAADI. The CDR3 extends over 18 amino acids. V lost 3 bases, J lost 0 bases, and 8 bases stayed unmatched. CDR3 nucleotide sequence: TGCGCCAGCAGTGACCCGACAGGGGGACGTGCAACTAATGAAAAACTGTTTTTT. This sequence encodes CASSDPTGGRATNEKLFF.

This chain links TRBV9 with TRBJ2-2; D might be TRBD1 (6 bases). CDR1 is SGDLS and CDR2 is YYNGEE in the germline V gene. The CDR3 is made up of 11 amino acids. Trimming pared 7 bases from V and 13 bases from J, leaving 14 bases between. This chain's CDR3 is CASGLEQGLFF. The CDR3 nucleotides are TGTGCCAGCGGCCTTGAACAGGGGCTGTTTTTT.

The chain employs TRBV19 and TRBJ2-1; TRBD1 agrees at 8 bases. The V segment lost 7 bases and the J segment 7 bases; nucleotides outside the gene matches: 9. The CDR3 has 14 residues. Germline assignment: CDR1 LNHDA and CDR2 SQIVND (reference sequence). CDR3 in amino acids: CASTPDRARNEQFF. The CDR3 region has the DNA TGTGCCAGTACTCCGGACAGGGCGCGGAATGAGCAGTTCTTC.

J is TRBJ2-7 and V is TRBV5-5, with TRBD1 matching 9 bases. Looked up from germline, CDR1 is SGHKS and CDR2 is YYEKEE (reference sequence). The CDR3 has 14 amino acids. The V segment lost 5 bases and the J segment 5 bases; nucleotides outside the gene matches: 8. As DNA, the CDR3 is TGTGCCAGCAGGACGGGACAGGGTCGGCACGAGCAGTACTTC. It specifies CASRTGQGRHEQYF.

The V call is TRBV24-1, the J call TRBJ2-1; no clear D. V lost 4 bases to trimming and J lost 4 bases, with 7 bases between them. This CDR3 is 13 amino acids long. CDR1 is KGHDR and CDR2 is SFDVKD in the germline V gene. CDR3 in DNA: TGTGCCACCAGTGACCCAGCGTACAATGAGCAGTTCTTC. Encoded protein: CATSDPAYNEQFF.

CDR3 in amino acids: CASSIGGPGGYTF. The CDR3 region has the DNA TGTGCCAGTAGTATAGGGGGGCCAGGTGGCTACACCTTC. This sequence joins TRBV19 and TRBJ1-2; tentative D call: TRBD1 (6 bases). V was clipped by 1 base and J by 7 bases, with 10 bases between them. Germline CDR1 LNHDA, CDR2 SQIVND (reference sequence). The CDR3 runs 13 residues.

The chain uses TRBV3-1 (or the pseudogene TRBV3-2) and TRBJ2-1, with D maybe TRBD2 (6 bases). The CDR3 has 16 residues. V shed 1 base and J shed 6 bases, with 16 bases lying between them. Looked up from germline, CDR1 is LGHDT and CDR2 is YNNKEL (reference sequence). The CDR3 DNA sequence: TGTGCCAGCAGCCAAGCCCCTAGCGTCTTGGGCAATGAGCAGTTCTTC. Translated, it gives CASSQAPSVLGNEQFF.

J is TRBJ2-3 and V is TRBV12-3 or TRBV12-4; D gene ambiguous. The CDR3 consists of 12 residues. V lost 5 bases and J 5 bases, leaving 8 bases between the germline ends. Written as DNA, the CDR3 is TGTGCCAGCAGTCCCCAGGAAGATACGCAGTATTTT. Its translation: CASSPQEDTQYF.

At least ten counts were recorded for this clone. The chain has TRBV7-8 and TRBJ2-5, with D possibly TRBD1 on 5 matching bases. Germline lookup yields CDR1 SGHVS and CDR2 FQNEAQ. Trimming cost V 4 bases and J 7 bases, with 19 bases left between them. CDR3 length: 15 amino acids. DNA for the CDR3: TGTGCCAGCAGCTCGGAAATACAGGTTTCGGGGACCCAGTACTTC. This translates into CASSSEIQVSGTQYF.

This chain joins TRBV6-5 and TRBJ1-6; the match to TRBD1 covers 9 bases. CDR3 length equals 13 residues. Unmatched junction bases numbered 3, after V lost 10 bases and J lost 5 bases. Germline assignment: CDR1 MNHEY and CDR2 SVGAGI. This chain's CDR3 is CATRDRDNSPLHF. The CDR3 DNA reads as TGTGCCACCCGGGACAGGGATAATTCACCCCTCCACTTT.

The table lists this clone with a count of one. V usage is TRBV28 and J usage is TRBJ1-4; 7 nucleotides agree with TRBD1. Germline V gene data show CDR1 as MDHEN and CDR2 as SYDVKM. The V and J ends lost 4 bases and 1 base, in that order; junction bases with no gene match: 12. This CDR3 region has 18 residues. The CDR3 region has the DNA TGTGCCAGCAGTTCCCCATCAGACAGGGTAGTAACTAATGAAAAACTGTTTTTT. Translating gives CASSSPSDRVVTNEKLFF.

V is TRBV13 and J is TRBJ2-5; 8 bases are a match to TRBD2. This CDR3 is built from 12 residues. With 4 bases clipped from V and 12 bases from J, the junction kept 7 bases outside the gene matches. Per germline, CDR1 PRHDT and CDR2 FYEKMQ (reference sequence). Here the CDR3 DNA reads TGTGCCAGCAGCTCCGCAGCGGGAGCCAAGTACTTC. As protein: CASSSAAGAKYF.